A selection of T cell receptor beta chains follows, all from one sample in a study of blood T cell repertoires in COVID-19. Assay: immunoSEQ multiplex PCR; the TCRdb copy retains only in-frame clones and omits some. This table holds some 110,000 clones, less than 90% found once. The sequencing sample was made of peripheral blood. The source of these receptors is a human donor in a cohort sampled during active COVID-19. Both conserved end residues are part of each CDR3. A D gene is named only where the DNA matches it firmly. Some rows have no size entry. The others give once, few or many, or a class for an expanded clone.

v_call,clone_size,d_call,j_call,cdr3_aa,cdr3_nt
TRBV11-3,NA,TRBD1,TRBJ1-1,CASSLSPGQLNTEAFF,TGTGCCAGCAGCTTAAGCCCGGGACAGCTAAACACTGAAGCTTTCTTT
TRBV2,few,TRBD2,TRBJ2-7,CASSALAGGIYEQYF,TGTGCCAGCAGTGCCTTAGCGGGGGGAATCTACGAGCAGTACTTC
TRBV24-1,NA,NA,TRBJ2-1,CATSLYNEQFF,TGTGCCACCTCCCTCTACAATGAGCAGTTCTTC
TRBV6-5,NA,TRBD1,TRBJ2-3,CASSRGQGTDTQYF,TGTGCCAGCAGTAGGGGACAGGGCACAGATACGCAGTATTTT
TRBV28,NA,TRBD1,TRBJ1-5,CASSPGQAPRNQPQHF,TGTGCCAGCAGCCCTGGACAGGCACCTAGAAATCAGCCCCAGCATTTT
TRBV7-2,few,NA,TRBJ2-7,CASSLVQFYEQYF,TGTGCCAGCAGCTTAGTGCAGTTCTACGAGCAGTACTTC
TRBV6-2/TRBV6-3,NA,TRBD2,TRBJ2-1,CASSPYGGAYNEQFF,TGTGCCAGCAGTCCCTACGGGGGGGCCTACAATGAGCAGTTCTTC
TRBV29-1,NA,TRBD1,TRBJ2-2,CSVEDSGGPNTGELFF,TGCAGCGTTGAAGATTCAGGGGGCCCGAACACCGGGGAGCTGTTTTTT
TRBV6-5,NA,NA,TRBJ2-2,CARRRAGLIVELFF,TGTGCCAGGAGGAGGGCAGGGCTAATAGTGGAGCTGTTTTTT
TRBV6-6,NA,TRBD2,TRBJ2-3,CASSYPFSGGTDTQYF,TGTGCCAGCAGTTACCCCTTCAGCGGGGGCACAGATACGCAGTATTTT
TRBV6-2/TRBV6-3,NA,NA,TRBJ2-7,CASSGPDRAYEQYF,TGTGCCAGCAGTGGCCCGGACAGAGCCTACGAGCAGTACTTC
TRBV14,many,NA,TRBJ1-3,CASSQYRQRNTIYF,TGTGCCAGCAGCCAATATAGACAGAGAAACACCATATATTTT
TRBV20-1,NA,NA,TRBJ1-1,CSASPEGVRTEAFF,TGCAGTGCTAGTCCCGAAGGGGTTCGCACTGAAGCTTTCTTT
TRBV28,NA,NA,TRBJ1-3,CASSPPTVPFGNTIYF,TGTGCCAGCAGTCCCCCGACAGTACCCTTCGGAAACACCATATATTTT
TRBV9,NA,NA,TRBJ1-6,CASSVGASESDSPLHF,TGTGCCAGCAGCGTAGGGGCTTCCGAGTCAGATTCACCCCTCCACTTT
TRBV30,once,NA,TRBJ1-5,CAWSPTGLSQPQHF,TGTGCCTGGAGTCCAACAGGGCTGAGTCAGCCCCAGCATTTT
TRBV19,NA,NA,TRBJ2-5,CASMGALGTQYF,TGTGCCAGTATGGGAGCCTTGGGGACCCAGTACTTC
TRBV11-3,NA,TRBD1,TRBJ2-7,CASSLDATGDFEQYF,TGTGCCAGCAGCTTAGACGCGACAGGGGATTTCGAGCAGTACTTC
TRBV11-2,NA,NA,TRBJ1-4,CASSLNSHEKLFF,TGTGCCAGCAGCCTAAACTCTCATGAAAAACTGTTTTTT
TRBV6-1,few,NA,TRBJ2-3,CASSESRTRTDTQYF,TGTGCCAGCAGTGAGAGTAGAACTCGCACAGATACGCAGTATTTT
TRBV6-5,NA,NA,TRBJ1-1,CASSSRVSGTEAFF,TGTGCCAGCAGCTCCAGGGTATCGGGCACTGAAGCTTTCTTT
TRBV19,NA,NA,TRBJ2-1,CASSLQGGGNEQFF,TGTGCCAGTAGTCTTCAGGGGGGTGGGAATGAGCAGTTCTTC
TRBV2,NA,TRBD2,TRBJ2-7,CASRAGEPPYEQYF,TGTGCCAGCAGAGCGGGAGAGCCCCCCTACGAGCAGTACTTC
TRBV12-5,NA,NA,TRBJ2-7,CASGLDTSISYEQYF,TGTGCTAGTGGGCTGGACACATCCATCTCCTACGAGCAGTACTTC
TRBV27,NA,TRBD2,TRBJ2-7,CASSLLAAGTYEQYF,TGTGCCAGCAGTTTACTAGCGGCAGGTACCTACGAGCAGTACTTC
TRBV28,NA,NA,TRBJ2-3,CASSGSSGLSDTQYF,TGTGCCAGCAGTGGGTCTTCCGGGTTATCAGATACGCAGTATTTT
TRBV7-3,NA,TRBD2,TRBJ2-1,CASSPSGKTSSYNEQFF,TGTGCCAGCAGCCCTAGCGGGAAAACGAGCTCCTACAATGAGCAGTTCTTC
TRBV28,NA,NA,TRBJ1-3,CASRQQGSGNTIYF,TGTGCCAGCAGACAACAGGGCTCTGGAAACACCATATATTTT
TRBV5-1,NA,TRBD1,TRBJ2-7,CASSWDPDRAKNYEQYF,TGCGCCAGCAGCTGGGATCCCGACAGGGCGAAAAACTACGAGCAGTACTTC
TRBV29-1,NA,NA,TRBJ2-7,CSVAGVRDEQYF,TGCAGCGTTGCGGGAGTACGGGACGAGCAGTACTTC
TRBV28,NA,TRBD1,TRBJ2-3,CASSFQTGGADTQYF,TGTGCCAGCAGTTTCCAGACAGGGGGCGCAGATACGCAGTATTTT
TRBV2,NA,NA,TRBJ2-5,CASSDQGRVLETQYF,TGTGCCAGCAGTGATCAGGGGAGGGTGTTAGAGACCCAGTACTTC
TRBV27,NA,NA,TRBJ1-6,CASSFSQGPLHF,TGTGCCAGCAGTTTTAGCCAGGGGCCCCTCCACTTT
TRBV5-1,NA,NA,TRBJ2-7,CASSFSSPPDEQYF,TGCGCCAGCAGCTTCTCTAGCCCCCCGGACGAGCAGTACTTC
TRBV28,NA,NA,TRBJ2-7,CASSLRGEIHEQYF,TGTGCCAGCAGTTTGCGGGGTGAGATCCACGAGCAGTACTTC
TRBV5-5,NA,TRBD1,TRBJ1-6,CASRTGTGASPLHF,TGTGCCAGCAGAACCGGGACAGGGGCTTCACCCCTCCACTTT
TRBV27,NA,TRBD1,TRBJ1-5,CASRTGGQPQHF,TGTGCCAGCCGAACAGGGGGTCAGCCCCAGCATTTT
TRBV5-1,NA,TRBD1,TRBJ2-2,CASTWTGGPGELFF,TGCGCCAGCACCTGGACAGGGGGCCCCGGGGAGCTGTTTTTT
TRBV4-1,NA,NA,TRBJ1-3,CASSHLPAGNTIYF,TGCGCCAGCAGCCACCTTCCAGCTGGAAACACCATATATTTT
TRBV7-2,NA,NA,TRBJ2-2,CASSLLRGTGELFF,TGTGCCAGCAGCCTCCTTAGGGGCACCGGGGAGCTGTTTTTT
TRBV28,NA,TRBD2,TRBJ2-1,CASSLYSGRAGEQFF,TGTGCCAGCAGTTTGTATAGCGGGAGGGCTGGTGAGCAGTTCTTC
TRBV6-5,few,NA,TRBJ2-7,CASSLTGSSYEQYF,TGTGCCAGCAGTTTAACAGGGAGCTCCTACGAGCAGTACTTC
TRBV7-2,NA,TRBD2,TRBJ2-7,CASSYNLGLAGREYEQYF,TGTGCCAGCAGCTACAACTTAGGACTAGCGGGGAGAGAATACGAGCAGTACTTC
TRBV6-4,NA,TRBD2,TRBJ2-3,CASSVTSGRTDTQYF,TGTGCCAGCAGTGTCACTAGCGGGAGAACAGATACGCAGTATTTT
TRBV10-3,NA,TRBD1,TRBJ2-7,CAISRSGQKTGDEQYF,TGTGCCATCTCTCGTTCGGGACAGAAAACTGGGGACGAGCAGTACTTC
TRBV4-1,NA,NA,TRBJ2-7,CASSQDGVRLDEQYF,TGCGCCAGCAGCCAAGACGGAGTGAGATTGGACGAGCAGTACTTC
TRBV6-1,NA,NA,TRBJ2-3,CASSEAQVVGTDTQYF,TGTGCCAGCAGTGAAGCCCAGGTTGTTGGCACAGATACGCAGTATTTT
TRBV20-1,NA,NA,TRBJ2-7,CSASGKSEQYF,TGCAGTGCTAGCGGGAAGAGCGAGCAGTACTTC
TRBV7-9,NA,NA,TRBJ1-1,CASSSDEAATEAFF,TGTGCCAGCAGCTCCGATGAGGCGGCCACTGAAGCTTTCTTT
TRBV4-2,few,NA,TRBJ1-5,CASSQDAGGGQPQHF,TGTGCCAGCAGCCAAGACGCGGGGGGCGGTCAGCCCCAGCATTTT
TRBV4-1,NA,TRBD1,TRBJ1-2,CASSQGTPRDRSGYTF,TGCGCCAGCAGCCAAGGAACTCCTCGGGACAGATCCGGCTACACCTTC
TRBV5-4,NA,NA,TRBJ1-1,CASSLVGGVMGAFF,TGTGCCAGCAGCTTGGTGGGGGGAGTAATGGGAGCTTTCTTT
TRBV5-5,NA,NA,TRBJ1-1,CASSLFQGSNTEAFF,TGTGCCAGCAGCCTCTTTCAGGGGAGCAACACTGAAGCTTTCTTT
TRBV4-3,once,NA,TRBJ2-1,CASSLAVTSGSLNEQFF,TGCGCCAGCAGCCTGGCCGTTACGTCAGGGTCCCTCAATGAGCAGTTCTTC
TRBV29-1,NA,TRBD1,TRBJ1-3,CSVEDRGRGNTIYF,TGCAGCGTTGAAGACAGGGGGAGAGGAAACACCATATATTTT
TRBV28,NA,NA,TRBJ1-5,CASSLGGAGNQPQHF,TGTGCCAGCAGTTTAGGAGGGGCGGGGAATCAGCCCCAGCATTTT